Shown below are 7 T cell receptor beta chains from a single sample sequenced in a study of blood T cell repertoires in COVID-19. Libraries were prepared by immunoSEQ multiplex PCR; TCRdb keeps only in-frame clonotypes and omits some of them. Here the sample spans some 400,000 clones, around 87% being singletons. Sequencing was carried out using peripheral blood. The receptors derive from a young woman with COVID-19, enrolled during active disease.

This clone occurred once. The chain couples TRBV4-3 to TRBJ1-6; a weak D match, TRBD1 (6 bases). The V end lost 0 bases, the J end lost 9 bases, and 15 bases lay between the germline ends. In germline, CDR1 is LGHNA, CDR2 YSLEER. CDR3 length equals 16 residues. CDR3 nucleotides: TGCGCCAGCAGCCAAGACCTACGGACAGCTCTTTCACCCCTCCACTTT. Its protein is CASSQDLRTALSPLHF.

In DNA form, the CDR3 reads TGCGCCAGCAGCTTCGGACAGGGACCGCGCACCGGGGAGCTGTTTTTT. Translating it yields CASSFGQGPRTGELFF. The genes are TRBV5-1 and TRBJ2-2; TRBD1 aligns across 8 bases. The germline CDR1 and CDR2 sequences are SGHRS and YFSETQ. The CDR3 is made up of 16 amino acids. With V trimmed by 2 bases and J by 4 bases, 7 bases remained unmatched.

This clone was seen just once. V gene TRBV7-8 combines with J gene TRBJ2-7, with a possible D match to TRBD2 (6 bases). Trimming took off 3 bases at V and 2 bases at J, with 14 bases between the two ends. The germline CDR1 and CDR2 sequences are SGHVS and FQNEAQ. The CDR3 spans 15 residues. The CDR3, as DNA: TGTGCCAGCAGCTTCCGTGCGGGACGGGCCTACGAGCAGTACTTC. As protein: CASSFRAGRAYEQYF.

This sequence joins TRBV30 and TRBJ2-3; TRBD1 might be the D (5 bases). The CDR3 runs 13 residues. V lost 1 base and J 4 bases, leaving 9 bases between the germline ends. Germline CDR1 GTSNPN, CDR2 SVGIG (reference sequence). The CDR3, as DNA: TGTGCCTGGAGTGGCGACAGCGCAGATACGCAGTATTTT. Its protein is CAWSGDSADTQYF.

The chain couples TRBV4-2 to TRBJ1-1; D gene uncertain. The CDR3 contains 14 residues. CDR1 and CDR2 (germline): LGHNA, YNFKEQ. V lost 0 bases and J 6 bases, leaving 11 bases between the germline ends. CDR3 sequence: CASSQDLGWPEAFF. The CDR3 DNA reads TGTGCCAGCAGCCAAGATCTAGGATGGCCTGAAGCTTTCTTT.

This chain connects TRBV2 to TRBJ2-7, with 7 positions matching TRBD1. Germline CDR1 reads SNHLY; CDR2 reads FYNNEI. Unmatched junction bases numbered 10, after V lost 4 bases and J lost 7 bases. The CDR3 is 14 residues long. The CDR3 sequence: CASSGGTAFEEQYF. The CDR3 DNA reads as TGTGCCAGCAGTGGTGGGACAGCCTTTGAGGAGCAGTACTTC. The complete variable domain, with remaining parts taken from reference TRBV2 and TRBJ2-7, reads EPEVTQTPSHQVTQMGQEVILRCVPISNHLYFYWYRQILGQKVEFLVSFYNNEISEKSEIFDDQFSVERPDGSNFTLKIRSTKLEDSAMYFCASSGGTAFEEQYFGPGTRLTVT.

V and J are TRBV28 and TRBJ1-5; 7 bases align to TRBD1. V was pared by 5 bases and J by 6 bases, with 10 bases of the junction left unmatched. This CDR3 spans 15 amino acids. Germline V CDR1 and CDR2: MDHEN, SYDVKM. The CDR3 region has the DNA TGTGCCAGCAGTCCTCCACAGGGGATCGGTCAGCCCCAGCATTTT. Its translation: CASSPPQGIGQPQHF. Filled out from reference TRBV28 and TRBJ1-5, the complete variable domain reads DVKVTQSSRYLVKRTGEKVFLECVQDMDHENMFWYRQDPGLGLRLIYFSYDVKMKEKGDIPEGYSVSREKKERFSLILESASTNQTSMYLCASSPPQGIGQPQHFGDGTRLSIL.